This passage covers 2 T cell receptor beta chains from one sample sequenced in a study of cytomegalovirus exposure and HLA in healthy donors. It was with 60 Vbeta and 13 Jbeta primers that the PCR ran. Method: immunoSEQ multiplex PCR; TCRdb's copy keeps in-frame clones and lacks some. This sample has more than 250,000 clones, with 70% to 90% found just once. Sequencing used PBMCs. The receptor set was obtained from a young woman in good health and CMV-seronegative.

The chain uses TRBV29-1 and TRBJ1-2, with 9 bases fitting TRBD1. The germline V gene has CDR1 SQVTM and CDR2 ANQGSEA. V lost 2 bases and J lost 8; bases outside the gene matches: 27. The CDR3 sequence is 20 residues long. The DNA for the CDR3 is TGCAGCGTTGAATCCTACCCACCACGGACAGGGGCCTCGATGAGGGAAGGCTACACCTTC. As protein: CSVESYPPRTGASMREGYTF.

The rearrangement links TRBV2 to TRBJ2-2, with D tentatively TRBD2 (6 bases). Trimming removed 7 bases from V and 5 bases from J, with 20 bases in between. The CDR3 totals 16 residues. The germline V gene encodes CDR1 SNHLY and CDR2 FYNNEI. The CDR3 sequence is CASTREWGDPTGELFF. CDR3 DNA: TGTGCCAGCACTCGGGAGTGGGGGGATCCTACCGGGGAGCTGTTTTTT.